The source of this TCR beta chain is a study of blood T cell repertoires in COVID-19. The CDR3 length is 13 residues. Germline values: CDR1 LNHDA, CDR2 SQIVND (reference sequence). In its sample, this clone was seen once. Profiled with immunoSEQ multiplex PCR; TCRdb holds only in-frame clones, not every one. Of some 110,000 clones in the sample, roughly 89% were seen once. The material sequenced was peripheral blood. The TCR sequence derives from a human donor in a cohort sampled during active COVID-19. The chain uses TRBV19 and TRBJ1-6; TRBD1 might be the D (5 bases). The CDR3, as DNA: TGTGACCGGGGCAGGGAGGGTAATTCACCCCTCCACTTT. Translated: CDRGREGNSPLHF. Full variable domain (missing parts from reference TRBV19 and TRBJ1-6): DGGITQSPKYLFRKEGQNVTLSCEQNLNHDAMYWYRQDPGQGLRLIYYSQIVNDFQKGDIAEGYSVSREKKESFPLTVTSAQKNPTAFYLCDRGREGNSPLHFGNGTRLTVT.